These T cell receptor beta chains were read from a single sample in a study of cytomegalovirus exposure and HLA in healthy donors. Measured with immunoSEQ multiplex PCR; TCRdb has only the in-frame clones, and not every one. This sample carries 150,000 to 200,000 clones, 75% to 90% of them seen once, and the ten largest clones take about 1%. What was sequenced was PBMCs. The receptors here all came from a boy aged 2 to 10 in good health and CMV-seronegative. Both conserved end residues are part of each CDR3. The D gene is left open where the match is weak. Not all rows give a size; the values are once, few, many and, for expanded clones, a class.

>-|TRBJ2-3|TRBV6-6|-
CASTLSTDTQYF
TGTGCCAGCACTCTCTCCACAGATACGCAGTATTTT
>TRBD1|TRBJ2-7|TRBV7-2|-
CASSLQGASDEQYF
TGTGCCAGCAGCCTCCAGGGGGCGAGCGACGAGCAGTACTTC
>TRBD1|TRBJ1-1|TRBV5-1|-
CASSLRDRNTEAFF
TGCGCCAGCAGCCTCCGGGACAGGAACACTGAAGCTTTCTTT
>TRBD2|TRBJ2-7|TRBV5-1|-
CASSLAGGLGEQYF
TGCGCCAGCAGCTTAGCGGGAGGGTTGGGCGAGCAGTACTTC
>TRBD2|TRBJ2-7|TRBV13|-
CASSSVTSGSLEQYF
TGTGCCAGCAGCTCGGTTACTAGCGGGAGTCTCGAGCAGTACTTC
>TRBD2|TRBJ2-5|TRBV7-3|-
CASSLQLAGKQESETQYF
TGTGCCAGCAGCTTACAACTAGCGGGGAAGCAAGAATCAGAGACCCAGTACTTC
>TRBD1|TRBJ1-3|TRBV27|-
CASSSDPGQGRNTIYF
TGTGCCAGCAGTTCCGATCCGGGACAGGGTAGAAACACCATATATTTT
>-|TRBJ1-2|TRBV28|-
CASSQNQGLGYTF
TGTGCCAGCAGTCAAAACCAGGGGCTGGGCTACACCTTC
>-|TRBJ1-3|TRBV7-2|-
CASSPAGSGNTIYF
TGTGCCAGCAGCCCCGCCGGGTCTGGAAACACCATATATTTT
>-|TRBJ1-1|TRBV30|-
CAWSSGRSAEAFF
TGTGCCTGGAGCTCTGGGAGGTCAGCTGAAGCTTTCTTT
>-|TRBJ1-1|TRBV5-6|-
CASSLAGGTNTEAFF
TGTGCCAGCAGCTTGGCCGGGGGAACTAACACTGAAGCTTTCTTT
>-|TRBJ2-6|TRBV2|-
CASSEGTGLGANVLTF
TGTGCCAGCAGTGAGGGGACTGGTCTTGGGGCCAACGTCCTGACTTTC
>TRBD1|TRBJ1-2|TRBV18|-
CASSMTGLNYGYTF
TGTGCCAGCTCAATGACAGGGTTGAACTATGGCTACACCTTC
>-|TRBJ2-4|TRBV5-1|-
CASSLSGGGSGDIQYF
TGCGCCAGCAGCTTATCAGGGGGCGGGAGTGGGGACATTCAGTACTTC
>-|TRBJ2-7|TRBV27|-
CASSLSGRLIYYEQYF
TGTGCCAGCAGTTTATCGGGCAGGCTGATTTACTACGAGCAGTACTTC
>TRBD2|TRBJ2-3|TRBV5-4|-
CASSAGLAGAITDTQYF
TGTGCCAGCAGCGCCGGACTAGCGGGGGCCATCACAGATACGCAGTATTTT
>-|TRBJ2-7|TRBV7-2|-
CASSLEPTGNEQYF
TGTGCCAGCAGCTTAGAGCCTACAGGGAACGAGCAGTACTTC
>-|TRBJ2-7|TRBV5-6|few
CASSSRVASYEQYF
TGTGCCAGCAGCTCGAGGGTCGCGAGCTACGAGCAGTACTTC
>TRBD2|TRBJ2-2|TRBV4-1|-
CASSRIWGAGGGTGELFF
TGCGCCAGCAGCCGAATATGGGGAGCGGGGGGGGGTACCGGGGAGCTGTTTTTT
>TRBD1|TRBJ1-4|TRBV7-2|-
CASSLGGTGIMFF
TGTGCCAGCAGCTTAGGAGGGACAGGGATTATGTTTTTT
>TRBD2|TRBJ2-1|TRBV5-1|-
CASRSILAGGFADNEQFF
TGCGCCAGCCGAAGCATACTAGCGGGAGGGTTCGCGGACAATGAGCAGTTCTTC
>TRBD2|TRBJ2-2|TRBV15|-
CATSKLPGTSGQKNTGELFF
TGTGCCACCAGCAAACTCCCCGGGACTAGCGGCCAGAAGAACACCGGGGAGCTGTTTTTT
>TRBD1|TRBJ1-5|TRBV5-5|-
CASSWDRGNQPQHF
TGTGCCAGCAGCTGGGACAGGGGCAATCAGCCCCAGCATTTT
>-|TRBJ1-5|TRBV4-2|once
CASSQEAGPDQPQHF
TGTGCCAGCAGCCAAGAGGCAGGGCCCGATCAGCCCCAGCATTTT
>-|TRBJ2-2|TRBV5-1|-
CASSLAVPGHTPGELFF
TGCGCCAGCAGCTTGGCGGTACCGGGACATACACCCGGGGAGCTGTTTTTT
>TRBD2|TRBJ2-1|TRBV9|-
CASSPRRTSGAYNEQFF
TGTGCCAGCAGCCCGCGCCGGACTAGCGGGGCCTACAATGAGCAGTTCTTC
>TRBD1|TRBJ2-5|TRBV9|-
CASSPRQGTQETQYF
TGTGCCAGCAGCCCCCGACAGGGAACCCAGGAGACCCAGTACTTC
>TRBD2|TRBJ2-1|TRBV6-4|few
CASSDRAGGYNEQFF
TGTGCCAGCAGTGACCGGGCGGGGGGCTACAATGAGCAGTTCTTC